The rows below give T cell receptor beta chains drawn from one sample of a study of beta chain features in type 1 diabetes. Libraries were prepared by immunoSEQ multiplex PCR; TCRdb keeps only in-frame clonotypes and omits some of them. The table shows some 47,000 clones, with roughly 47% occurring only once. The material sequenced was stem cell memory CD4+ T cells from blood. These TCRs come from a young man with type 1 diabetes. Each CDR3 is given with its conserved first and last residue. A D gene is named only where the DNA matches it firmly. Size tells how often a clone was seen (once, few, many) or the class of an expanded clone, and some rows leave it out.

TGTGCCAGTTGTAACGGCTACGAGCAGTACTTC,CASCNGYEQYF,TRBJ2-7,11,few,NA,TRBV19
TGCGCCAGCAGCTTGGGCGGGACCTCCTACAATGAGCAGTTCTTC,CASSLGGTSYNEQFF,TRBJ2-1,15,NA,NA,TRBV5-1
TGTGCCTGGAGTGTGGGGGACAGGGTGGAAGAGACCCAGTACTTC,CAWSVGDRVEETQYF,TRBJ2-5,15,NA,TRBD1,TRBV30
TGTGCCAGCAGCCCCCGAGGCAGGGGGCTAAACGAGCAGTACTTC,CASSPRGRGLNEQYF,TRBJ2-7,15,few,TRBD1,TRBV11-2
TGTGCCAGCAGCTTAAAAGGAGGGCCCAAAGAGACCCAGTACTTC,CASSLKGGPKETQYF,TRBJ2-5,15,NA,NA,TRBV7-3
TGCAGTGCCATGACATACTACGAGCAGTACTTC,CSAMTYYEQYF,TRBJ2-7,11,NA,NA,TRBV20-1
TGTGCCATCAAACCTCTAATGACAGGGGACGAGCAGTACTTC,CAIKPLMTGDEQYF,TRBJ2-7,14,few,TRBD1,TRBV10-3
TGTGCCAGCTCACCATTTATGGCAGGGGGCGGAAACACTGAAGCTTTCTTT,CASSPFMAGGGNTEAFF,TRBJ1-1,17,NA,TRBD1,TRBV18
TGTGCCAGCAGCGACAACCCGACTAGCGGGTTCTACAATGAGCAGTTCTTC,CASSDNPTSGFYNEQFF,TRBJ2-1,17,NA,TRBD2,TRBV5-6
TGTGCCAGCAGAGGCGGCCGAGATACGCAGTATTTT,CASRGGRDTQYF,TRBJ2-3,12,NA,NA,TRBV6-5
TGTGCCAGCAGCCCCCGACTAGCGGGCACCGGGGAGCTGTTTTTT,CASSPRLAGTGELFF,TRBJ2-2,15,NA,TRBD2,TRBV5-4
TGTGCCTGGGATGACCGGGGGGGAAGGTACGGCTACACCTTC,CAWDDRGGRYGYTF,TRBJ1-2,14,NA,NA,TRBV30
TGTGCCAGCAGCGAGGACAGGGTAGGAGGCTACACCTTC,CASSEDRVGGYTF,TRBJ1-2,13,NA,TRBD1,TRBV9
TGTGCCAGCAGCCAACTTGTCTCTGGAAACACCATATATTTT,CASSQLVSGNTIYF,TRBJ1-3,14,NA,NA,TRBV14
TGTGCCAGCAGTGTTCTTCGGACCGGGGAGCTGTTTTTT,CASSVLRTGELFF,TRBJ2-2,13,NA,NA,TRBV2
TGTGCCAGCAGCCATTCCGGGATCTACGAGCAGTACTTC,CASSHSGIYEQYF,TRBJ2-7,13,NA,NA,TRBV14
TGTGCCAGCTTTCAGACGAACACCGGGGAGCTGTTTTTT,CASFQTNTGELFF,TRBJ2-2,13,NA,NA,TRBV6-1
TGCGCCAGCAGCCATGACAGTTCTGGTGGAGACACTGAAGCTTTCTTT,CASSHDSSGGDTEAFF,TRBJ1-1,16,few,NA,TRBV5-1
TGTGCCAGCTTGGGACAGTTGAACACTGAAGCTTTCTTT,CASLGQLNTEAFF,TRBJ1-1,13,few,TRBD1,TRBV7-2
TGTGCCAGTAGTTTGGGACAGGGGATCGGGGAGCTGTTTTTT,CASSLGQGIGELFF,TRBJ2-2,14,NA,TRBD1,TRBV19
TGCGCCAGCAGCTTGGAGCAGGGGGATACAGATACGCAGTATTTT,CASSLEQGDTDTQYF,TRBJ2-3,15,NA,TRBD1,TRBV5-1
TGTGCCAGCAGCCCGACAGTGACGAACACTGAAGCTTTCTTT,CASSPTVTNTEAFF,TRBJ1-1,14,NA,NA,TRBV7-3
TGTGCCAGCAGTGAACCAGGTCTAGCGGGGAGTTTGTACTTC,CASSEPGLAGSLYF,TRBJ2-7,14,few,TRBD2,TRBV25-1
TGCGCCAGCAGCCCAGGACAGGGTCGACATGAGCAGTTCTTC,CASSPGQGRHEQFF,TRBJ2-1,14,few,TRBD1,TRBV5-1
TGTGCCAGCAGCTACCTTTCTGGGGCTCAAGAGACCCAGTACTTC,CASSYLSGAQETQYF,TRBJ2-5,15,NA,NA,TRBV5-4
TGTGCCAGCAGCCTAGGGACTGGGCAAGAGACCCAGTACTTC,CASSLGTGQETQYF,TRBJ2-5,14,few,NA,TRBV7-9
TGTGCCAGCAGTTTAATAACAGGGAGGGGAGCCTACGAGCAGTACTTC,CASSLITGRGAYEQYF,TRBJ2-7,16,NA,NA,TRBV27
TGTGCCAGCTCACGCCGAGCGACGGGAGGAGAGACCCAGTACTTC,CASSRRATGGETQYF,TRBJ2-5,15,few,TRBD2,TRBV18
TGTGCCAGCAGCTCACTAGCGGGAGGGCAAACAGATACGCAGTATTTT,CASSSLAGGQTDTQYF,TRBJ2-3,16,NA,TRBD2,TRBV7-8
TGTGCCAGCAGCGTCCGGGACACTTCCTACGAGCAGTACTTC,CASSVRDTSYEQYF,TRBJ2-7,14,NA,NA,TRBV11-2
TGCGCCAGCAGCCCGGGACTCCGTTTCTCCTACGAGCAGTACTTC,CASSPGLRFSYEQYF,TRBJ2-7,15,few,NA,TRBV5-1
TGTGCCAGCTCTCAGGCGGGGCTAGCCAAAAACATTCAGTACTTC,CASSQAGLAKNIQYF,TRBJ2-4,15,NA,NA,TRBV28
TGTGCCACCGCCCCACCCCAGGGGTACTACGAGCAGTACTTC,CATAPPQGYYEQYF,TRBJ2-7,14,NA,NA,TRBV6-6
TGCGCCAGCAGCCAAGATCTGGAGCGGGAGGTCTCGTTCTTC,CASSQDLEREVSFF,TRBJ2-1,14,few,TRBD2,TRBV4-3
TGCGCCAGCAGCTTGCTACGGGAGCAAGATACGCAGTATTTT,CASSLLREQDTQYF,TRBJ2-3,14,NA,NA,TRBV5-1
TGTGCCAGCAGCTTAAGAGGGACAGGAGTCTACGAGCAGTACTTC,CASSLRGTGVYEQYF,TRBJ2-7,15,few,TRBD1,TRBV7-8
TGTGCCAGCAGTTTACTTGGGCAGAATTTCAATCAGCCCCAGCATTTT,CASSLLGQNFNQPQHF,TRBJ1-5,16,NA,NA,TRBV28
TGTGCCAGCAGCCAGGCCGATCCACGGGGCTACAATGAGCAGTTCTTC,CASSQADPRGYNEQFF,TRBJ2-1,16,NA,NA,TRBV14
TGTGCCAGTAGTAGTGGACAGGTGAACACCGGGGAGCTGTTTTTT,CASSSGQVNTGELFF,TRBJ2-2,15,few,TRBD1,TRBV19
TGTGCCAGCAGCGCGGAGGGGGCCAAAAACATTCAGTACTTC,CASSAEGAKNIQYF,TRBJ2-4,14,NA,NA,TRBV9
TGTGCCAGCCCGCAGACAGCTTCGAACACCGGGGAGCTGTTTTTT,CASPQTASNTGELFF,TRBJ2-2,15,NA,NA,TRBV18
TGCGCCAGCAGCTTCTCCGGGGACTATAGCTACACCTTC,CASSFSGDYSYTF,TRBJ1-2,13,NA,NA,TRBV5-1